The 18 T cell receptor beta chains given below trace back to one sample, sequenced in a study of blood T cell repertoires in COVID-19. Data came from immunoSEQ multiplex PCR; TCRdb stores just in-frame clones and leaves some out. The sample consists of 100,000 to 150,000 clones, more than 70% of them appearing once. The specimen sequenced was peripheral blood. Receptors originate from a man in his fifties with acute or convalescent COVID-19.

The chain has TRBV18 and TRBJ1-2, with 8 positions matching TRBD1. The CDR3 contains 16 residues. The germline gives CDR1 KGHSH, CDR2 LQKENI. V shed 6 bases and J 0 bases; nucleotides not matched to a gene: 9. The CDR3 region is CASSQEQGQANYGYTF. CDR3 coding DNA: TGTGCCAGCTCCCAAGAACAGGGACAGGCTAACTATGGCTACACCTTC.

The chain employs TRBV3-1 (or the pseudogene TRBV3-2) and TRBJ1-1, with D possibly TRBD1 on 6 matching bases. The CDR3 totals 14 residues. Germline V gene data show CDR1 as LGHDT and CDR2 as YNNKEL (reference sequence). Deletions cut 1 base from V and 5 bases from J, with 11 bases between. The CDR3 DNA reads as TGTGCCAGCAGCCAAGGAGGGGGTGATACTGAAGCTTTCTTT. Translation: CASSQGGGDTEAFF.

The V and J genes are TRBV19 and TRBJ1-6; D is unclear. V was shortened by 1 base and J by 8 bases, with 6 bases between the two germline ends. CDR1 LNHDA and CDR2 SQIVND come from the germline V gene (reference sequence). This CDR3 is built from 13 residues. DNA of the CDR3: TGTGCCAGTAGTATAGTGGCGGATTCACCCCTCCACTTT. Residues: CASSIVADSPLHF.

The chain uses TRBV5-6 and TRBJ2-7, with unresolved D. The CDR3 spans 12 residues. Germline CDR1 is SGHDT and CDR2 is YYEEEE. V lost 0 bases, J lost 7 bases, and 8 bases lay in between. DNA for the CDR3: TGTGCCAGCAGCTTGGTCCATACAGAGCAGTACTTC. Protein sequence: CASSLVHTEQYF.

The chain uses TRBV5-3 and TRBJ1-5, with 7 bases identical to TRBD1. TRBV5-3 belongs to the ORF category, with a function that is uncertain. The trim removed 3 bases at V and 9 bases at J, leaving 6 bases unmatched. The CDR3 runs 13 residues. CDR3: CARSSDRSGPQHF. As DNA, the CDR3 is TGTGCCAGAAGCTCGGACAGGTCGGGGCCCCAGCATTTT.

The chain has TRBV5-1 and TRBJ1-1; D possibly corresponds to TRBD1 (6 bases). This CDR3 has 16 residues. Between the trimmed V and J ends, which lost 6 bases and 0 bases, there was a span of 18 bases. Looked up from germline, CDR1 is SGHRS and CDR2 is YFSETQ. The CDR3 loop is CASNRGTTSMNTEAFF. CDR3 DNA: TGCGCCAGCAATAGGGGGACAACCTCTATGAACACTGAAGCTTTCTTT. Filled out from reference TRBV5-1 and TRBJ1-1, the complete variable domain reads KAGVTQTPRYLIKTRGQQVTLSCSPISGHRSVSWYQQTPGQGLQFLFEYFSETQRNKGNFPGRFSGRQFSNSRSEMNVSTLELGDSALYLCASNRGTTSMNTEAFFGQGTRLTVV.

V is TRBV10-3 and J is TRBJ2-7, with D maybe TRBD1 (5 bases). The CDR3 extends over 11 amino acids. CDR1 is ENHRY, CDR2 SYGVKD, per germline. Trimming removed 6 bases from V and 5 bases from J, with 8 bases in between. The CDR3 DNA sequence: TGTGCCATCAGCAGGGAACACGAGCAGTACTTC. Translated, it gives CAISREHEQYF.

The rearrangement uses TRBV6-5 and TRBJ2-1; TRBD1 matches 8 bases. J lost 10 bases, V lost 6 bases, and 14 bases had no gene match. The CDR3 is 15 residues long. CDR1 and CDR2 (germline): MNHEY, SVGAGI. The CDR3 region is CASSLKTGVGSEQFF. The CDR3 DNA is TGTGCCAGCAGCTTGAAGACAGGGGTCGGCTCGGAGCAGTTCTTC.

The gene calls are TRBV5-4 and TRBJ1-1; D is ambiguous. V dropped 0 bases and J dropped 5 bases, with 11 bases sitting between them. Per the germline V gene, CDR1 is SGHNT and CDR2 is YYREEE (reference sequence). This CDR3 has 14 residues. The CDR3 loop reads CASSLGQSGTEAFF. CDR3 DNA: TGTGCCAGCAGCTTGGGTCAGTCGGGTACTGAAGCTTTCTTT.

This clone showed up just a few times. The rearrangement uses TRBV9 and TRBJ2-1; 7 bases map to TRBD2. Per germline, CDR1 SGDLS and CDR2 YYNGEE. The ends lost 4 bases at V and 7 bases at J; junction bases unmatched: 11. This CDR3 region has 15 residues. Here the CDR3 reads CASSSGLSVWNEQFF. CDR3 coding DNA: TGTGCCAGCAGCTCGGGACTATCCGTCTGGAATGAGCAGTTCTTC.

This chain joins TRBV5-5 and TRBJ1-1; the match to TRBD1 covers 10 bases. The junction had 4 bases not matched to a gene; V was cut back by 1 base and J by 7 bases. This CDR3 contains 14 residues. Germline V gene sequence: CDR1 SGHKS, CDR2 YYEKEE (reference sequence). The chain's CDR3 is CASSLRDRGGEAFF. In nucleotides, the CDR3 is TGTGCCAGCAGCTTGCGGGACAGGGGCGGTGAAGCTTTCTTT.

The CDR3 coding sequence is TGTGCCAGTACCCGTGGCGGATTGAACACTGAAGCTTTCTTT. Its protein product is CASTRGGLNTEAFF. The V call is TRBV19, the J call TRBJ1-1; no firm D call. V lost 7 bases to trimming and J lost 0 bases, with 12 bases between them. The CDR3 length is 14 residues. Germline V gene lookup returns CDR1 LNHDA and CDR2 SQIVND (reference sequence).

V usage is TRBV19 and J usage is TRBJ1-2; a weak D match, TRBD1 (5 bases). Germline lookup yields CDR1 LNHDA and CDR2 SQIVND (reference sequence). This CDR3 spans 13 amino acids. Trimming pared 10 bases from V and 4 bases from J, leaving 16 bases between. CDR3 in amino acids: CAIWRDAFYGYTF. Written as DNA, the CDR3 is TGTGCCATTTGGAGGGACGCGTTCTATGGCTACACCTTC. Full variable domain (missing parts from reference TRBV19 and TRBJ1-2): DGGITQSPKYLFRKEGQNVTLSCEQNLNHDAMYWYRQDPGQGLRLIYYSQIVNDFQKGDIAEGYSVSREKKESFPLTVTSAQKNPTAFYLCAIWRDAFYGYTFGSGTRLTVV.

The V call is TRBV19, the J call TRBJ2-1, with D perhaps matching TRBD1 (5 bases). V lost 2 bases to trimming and J lost 4 bases, with 12 bases between them. Germline V gene lookup returns CDR1 LNHDA and CDR2 SQIVND (reference sequence). This CDR3 has 15 residues. The CDR3 sequence is CASSIYLDSYNEQFF. As DNA, the CDR3 is TGTGCCAGTAGTATATATTTAGACAGTTACAATGAGCAGTTCTTC.

The genes are TRBV19 and TRBJ1-1, with 8 nucleotides matching TRBD1. Germline CDR1 is LNHDA and CDR2 is SQIVND (reference sequence). J lost 1 base, V lost 9 bases, and 16 bases had no gene match. The CDR3 covers 17 residues. The CDR3 loop reads CASTPDRGRKRNTEAFF. CDR3 sequence (DNA): TGTGCCAGCACTCCCGACAGGGGAAGAAAGAGGAACACTGAAGCTTTCTTT.

This chain connects TRBV9 to TRBJ1-2, with D perhaps TRBD1 (6 bases). The CDR3 covers 13 residues. Looked up from germline, CDR1 is SGDLS and CDR2 is YYNGEE. The V and J ends lost 7 bases and 4 bases respectively, with 14 bases between them. CDR3 in DNA: TGTGCCAGCGATCGTAGCAGGGGCTATGGCTACACCTTC. Amino acids: CASDRSRGYGYTF.

V gene TRBV10-2 combines with J gene TRBJ1-4; 10 nucleotides align to TRBD1. The CDR3 loop spans 16 amino acids. The J segment lost 2 bases and the V segment lost 3 bases, leaving 3 bases of the junction unmatched. CDR1 and CDR2 (germline): WSHSY, SAAADI. The CDR3 region has the DNA TGCGCCAGCAGTGATGACAGGGGGCCGACTAATGAAAAACTGTTTTTT. Protein sequence: CASSDDRGPTNEKLFF.

This clone came up a few times. This chain's CDR3 is CASSQERVVNSPLHF. CDR3 DNA: TGTGCCAGCAGCCAAGAGAGGGTGGTAAATTCACCCCTCCACTTT. This rearrangement joins TRBV14 to TRBJ1-6; D remains ambiguous. The CDR3 spans 15 residues. V lost 0 bases, J lost 7 bases, and 10 bases lay in between. The germline V gene encodes CDR1 SGHDN and CDR2 FVKESK.